The T cell receptor (beta chain) under discussion was sequenced for a study of blood T cell repertoires in COVID-19. Across the study: Samples taken during acute and convalescent COVID-19 were collected in the United States, Italy and Spain.

Germline values: CDR1 LGHNA, CDR2 YSLEER. The CDR3 extends over 17 amino acids. V shed 0 bases, J shed 4 bases, and the junction held 10 bases outside the gene matches. Per the authors' pipeline: How many nucleated cells were present was estimated from reference gene primer amplification. Produced via immunoSEQ multiplex PCR; TCRdb's table is partial and in-frame only. The V and J calls and clone size were taken over from that table, and D and trimming were inferred from the DNA. The table has under 50,000 clones, roughly nine tenths seen once. The gene calls are TRBV4-3 and TRBJ1-2; the match to TRBD1 covers 8 bases. The sequence was collected from a man between 65 and 80 years old with active COVID-19. Input material: peripheral blood. The CDR3 nucleotides are TGCGCCAGCAGCCAAGACAGGACAGGGCTACTTGGCTATGGCTACACCTTC. It yields the protein CASSQDRTGLLGYGYTF.